Below are 5 T cell receptor beta chains sequenced from a single sample in a study of patients and donors after allogeneic stem cell transplantation. TCRdb itself ran the RT-PCR reads through MiXCR, one entry per CDR3 protein. The table records hundreds of thousands of distinct CDR3 sequences, 16% of them present only once. Sequenced material: blood, either unsorted or a sorted T cell fraction (not recorded which). These receptors were taken from a human donor who was either an allogeneic HSCT recipient or a stem cell or donor lymphocyte infusion donor (not recorded which). It is not recorded whose cells these are; they may come from a transplant donor.

The J gene is TRBJ2-1, the V gene TRBV7-7; TRBD2 agrees at 8 bases. This CDR3 comprises 15 residues. Germline V gene lookup returns CDR1 SSHAT and CDR2 FNYEAQ (reference sequence). The V and J ends lost 5 bases and 6 bases, in that order; junction bases with no gene match: 9. This chain's CDR3 is CASSQRLAPSNEQFF. The CDR3 nucleotides read TGTGCCAGCAGCCAAAGACTAGCGCCGTCCAATGAGCAGTTCTTC.

Turning to this clonotype: A read error may produce the germline difference seen at one junction end. The rearrangement uses TRBV20-1 and TRBJ1-2; no reliable D call. The CDR3 is made up of 9 amino acids. Per the germline V gene, CDR1 is DFQATT and CDR2 is SNEGSKA (reference sequence). In nucleotides, the CDR3 is TGCAGTGCTAGTTCGGGGTCTGTCTTC. Its protein is CSASSGSVF.

The gene calls are TRBV12-3 or TRBV12-4 and TRBJ1-2; possibly TRBD1 for D (5 bases). V shed 6 bases and J shed 4 bases, with 15 bases lying between them. There are 14 residues in the CDR3. Written as DNA, the CDR3 is TGTGCCAGCAGCCACAGGCCTCCGGGCTATGGCTACACCTTC. Amino acid sequence: CASSHRPPGYGYTF.

The chain recombines TRBV12-3 or TRBV12-4 with TRBJ1-5, with D perhaps TRBD1 (6 bases). V was shortened by 5 bases and J by 1 base, with 12 bases between the two germline ends. The CDR3 consists of 15 residues. The CDR3: CASSDRRVSNQPQHF. The DNA for the CDR3 is TGTGCCAGCAGTGACAGGCGAGTAAGCAATCAGCCCCAGCATTTT.

The chain uses TRBV10-1 and TRBJ1-1; possible D gene TRBD1, 6 bases. Trimming pared 8 bases from V and 4 bases from J, leaving 20 bases between. The CDR3 runs 15 residues. From germline, CDR1 is WNHNN and CDR2 SYGVQD (reference sequence). For the CDR3, the DNA is TGCGCCAGCGAAGAAAGGGCCAGGGGTGGCACTGAAGCTTTCTTT. Residues: CASEERARGGTEAFF.